This section outlines one TCR beta chain sequence together with its context. There is no known antigen for this receptor. No much larger clonotype is one base removed from it; base qualities were not supplied. The source of the sample is a study of preoperative IRX-2 immunotherapy in early breast cancer (dated by TCRdb to 2018 to 2020). Counted from cysteine to phenylalanine, this CDR3 has 12 amino acids. The only DNA kept is the CDR3, 36 bases in frame from the first base. V and J lose 11 bases and 0 bases, and a span of 10 bases separates them. Looking up the germline V gene yields CDR1 MDHEN and CDR2 SYDVKM. Explained via the paper, the treatment or condition label denotes: preoperative locoregional IRX-2 cytokine immunotherapy. The samples were obtained from a phase Ib study that tested preoperative, locoregional IRX-2 cytokine immunotherapy meant to prime immune responses. The donors were early-stage breast cancer patients who were given IRX-2 prior to surgery.

Receptor libraries were prepared by the immunoSEQ multiplex PCR assay. TCRdb's version of the immuneACCESS table is confined to in-frame rearrangements and falls short of the full clone set. An unresolved V gene accounts for under half of the shortfall where checked; the remainder is of unknown origin. The sample profile shows approximately 100,000 clones; more than 80% of them were found once. The top ten clones comprise roughly 1.9% of the sample. The rearrangement joined TRBV28 to TRBJ1-1; the D gene is perhaps TRBD1, from 6 matching bases. Sequenced material: tumor tissue, taken after IRX-2 immunotherapy. The sequence was obtained from a human donor with breast cancer. Here the CDR3 is given as CAAGEMNTEAFF. The DNA reads as follows: TGTGCCGCAGGGGAAATGAACACTGAAGCTTTCTTT. With the portions outside the CDR3 filled from the reference TRBV28 and TRBJ1-1 genes, the complete variable region becomes DVKVTQSSRYLVKRTGEKVFLECVQDMDHENMFWYRQDPGLGLRLIYFSYDVKMKEKGDIPEGYSVSREKKERFSLILESASTNQTSMYLCAAGEMNTEAFFGQGTRLTVV.